One sample yielded the 4 T cell receptor beta chains listed below, sequenced in a study of T-cell memory formation after mild COVID-19. From the 5' RACE reads, TCRdb called clonotypes with MiXCR, one entry per CDR3 protein. The table records around 260,000 distinct CDR3 sequences, around 15% of them present only once. Sample: PBMCs or a T cell subset sorted from them (not recorded which). The receptors come from a man aged 18 to 30 who had mild COVID-19 (a few samples of this study predate the infection). Cell type and time point are not known.

The chain is built from TRBV9 and TRBJ1-2, with D possibly matching TRBD1 (5 bases). CDR1 SGDLS and CDR2 YYNGEE come from the germline V gene. This CDR3 contains 13 residues. Trimming left V 5 bases short and J 4 bases short, with 12 bases between. In DNA form, the CDR3 reads TGTGCCAGCAGTCCCGCAGGGTCCTATGGCTACACCTTC. Its translation is CASSPAGSYGYTF.

This clonotype was observed many times. V usage is TRBV4-1 and J usage is TRBJ1-2; D is unresolved. This CDR3 comprises 12 residues. CDR1 and CDR2 (germline): MGHRA, YSYEKL. Trimming took off 0 bases at V and 4 bases at J, with 3 bases between the two ends. Here the CDR3 reads CASSQDGYGYTF. The CDR3 DNA follows: TGCGCCAGCAGCCAAGACGGCTATGGCTACACCTTC.

This clonotype was detected only a few times. This sequence joins TRBV7-2 and TRBJ1-1; no reliable D call. Germline lookup yields CDR1 SGHTA and CDR2 FQGNSA. The ends were cut back, 0 bases at V and 2 bases at J, with 13 bases in the middle. CDR3 length: 16 residues. The CDR3 DNA reads as TGTGCCAGCAGCTTAGCGATGGGAGGGAGTAACACTGAAGCTTTCTTT. Protein product: CASSLAMGGSNTEAFF. Together with reference TRBV7-2 and TRBJ1-1, the CDR3 gives the full variable domain: GAGVSQSPSNKVTEKGKDVELRCDPISGHTALYWYRQSLGQGLEFLIYFQGNSAPDKSGLPSDRFSAERTGGSVSTLTIQRTQQEDSAVYLCASSLAMGGSNTEAFFGQGTRLTVV.

This clonotype was detected a few times. The chain combines TRBV20-1 with TRBJ2-1; D gene uncertain. CDR1 DFQATT and CDR2 SNEGSKA come from the germline V gene (reference sequence). This CDR3 spans 12 amino acids. V gave up 5 bases and J gave up 10 bases, with 15 bases separating them. The CDR3 here is CSARTEGKEQFF. The CDR3 nucleotides read TGCAGTGCTCGGACCGAAGGAAAGGAGCAGTTCTTC.